This T cell receptor beta chain was sequenced during a study of blood T cell repertoires in COVID-19. Across the study: COVID-19 samples from acute and convalescent phases originated in the United States, Italy and Spain. Sample material is recorded as cDNA or gDNA derived from T cells, B-cell-depleted T cells, or PBMCs.

In the study's own analysis: Nucleated cell number was recorded as an estimate derived from reference gene primer amplification. This table comes from immunoSEQ multiplex PCR, and its TCRdb copy is limited to in-frame clones, with some not included. That table supplies the V and J calls and clone size; D and trimming were determined from the DNA. Among under 95,000 clones listed, roughly 78% were seen once. The sequence was obtained from a woman of 80 years or more with acute or convalescent COVID-19. Specimen: peripheral blood.

CDR3 sequence (DNA): TGTGCCAGCAGCCGACTAGCGGGGGCCCACTACACAGATACGCAGTATTTT. Protein sequence: CASSRLAGAHYTDTQYF. The V gene is TRBV6-6, the J gene TRBJ2-3, with 12 bases matching TRBD2. The CDR3 is made up of 17 amino acids. V lost 6 bases and J lost 2; bases outside the gene matches: 9. From germline, CDR1 is MNHNY and CDR2 SVGAGI (reference sequence).